This T cell receptor beta chain was identified in a study of CD8 T cells in ankylosing spondylitis. General study results and limits: Some of these motif variants have turned up before, in reports on reactive arthritis synovial fluid and blood. Ankylosing spondylitis blood appeared to be characterized by a TCR beta motif of eight highly homologous variants.

In its sample, this clonotype was seen a few times. Its antigen is undetermined. In TCRdb, the 5' RACE reads were re-called with MiXCR into one record per CDR3 protein. This sample has 330,000 or so distinct CDR3 sequences; under 8.5% occur once, and the top ten carry 13% to 15%. The CDR3 spans 14 residues. Trimming removed 3 bases at V and 5 bases at J, with 13 bases between. Sequencing input: blood, either unsorted or a sorted T cell fraction (not recorded which). This chain links TRBV12-3 or TRBV12-4 with TRBJ1-1, with no clear D. The clonotype was recovered from a male donor with ankylosing spondylitis. CDR3 in amino acids: CASSFSGSGTEAFF. As DNA, the CDR3 is TGTGCCAGCAGTTTTTCGGGGAGCGGGACTGAAGCTTTCTTT.